This entry lists 15 T cell receptor beta chains sequenced from one sample in a study of cytomegalovirus exposure and HLA in healthy donors. PCR involved 60 Vbeta and 13 Jbeta primers. The method was immunoSEQ multiplex PCR; TCRdb's version includes in-frame clones alone and lacks a portion of them. The repertoire holds 150,000 to 200,000 clones, with 80% as singletons. Sequencing input: PBMCs. These receptor sequences come from a boy between 10 and 17 years old in good health and CMV-seronegative.

This rearrangement joins TRBV18 to TRBJ1-1, with TRBD1 identical over 8 bases. CDR1 is KGHSH and CDR2 is LQKENI in the germline V gene. The junction had 7 bases not matched to a gene; V was cut back by 6 bases and J by 1 base. This CDR3 is built from 15 residues. The CDR3 nucleotides read TGTGCCAGCTCCCGGACCGGGACAGGGAACACTGAAGCTTTCTTT. It yields the protein CASSRTGTGNTEAFF.

CDR3 sequence reads: CASSYGTRNYGYTF. The CDR3 DNA reads TGTGCCAGCAGCTATGGGACTCGTAACTATGGCTACACCTTC. The V gene is TRBV7-8, the J gene TRBJ1-2; TRBD1 is a possible D gene (5 bases). This CDR3 comprises 14 residues. Germline values: CDR1 SGHVS, CDR2 FQNEAQ. Trimming removed 4 bases from V and 1 base from J, with 10 bases in between.

V is TRBV9 and J is TRBJ2-7; maybe TRBD1 (6 bases). Germline CDR1 SGDLS, CDR2 YYNGEE. V lost 2 bases and J lost 3, with 18 bases in between. This CDR3 is built from 16 residues. CDR3 bases: TGTGCCAGCAGCGTCTCAGGGGTGTCCCCCTACTACGAGCAGTACTTC. This sequence encodes CASSVSGVSPYYEQYF.

This clone was detected a few times. This chain uses TRBV6-1 with TRBJ1-1, with a weak D call TRBD1 (6 bases). This CDR3 spans 15 amino acids. Germline V CDR1 and CDR2: MNHNS, SASEGT. V lost 4 bases, J lost 1 base, and 13 bases lay in between. The CDR3 DNA reads TGTGCCAGCAGTGGACTCCAGGGGCAGAACACTGAAGCTTTCTTT. It is translated as CASSGLQGQNTEAFF.

The rearrangement links TRBV19 to TRBJ1-4, with 10 bases matching TRBD1. The CDR3 runs to 15 residues. Germline lookup yields CDR1 LNHDA and CDR2 SQIVND (reference sequence). V shed 5 bases, J shed 5 bases, and the junction held 5 bases outside the gene matches. Here the CDR3 DNA reads TGTGCCAGTAGTCGACAGGGGGCGGTGAATGAAAAACTGTTTTTT. Residues: CASSRQGAVNEKLFF. Together with reference TRBV19 and TRBJ1-4, the CDR3 gives the full variable domain: DGGITQSPKYLFRKEGQNVTLSCEQNLNHDAMYWYRQDPGQGLRLIYYSQIVNDFQKGDIAEGYSVSREKKESFPLTVTSAQKNPTAFYLCASSRQGAVNEKLFFGSGTQLSVL.

The V gene is TRBV19, the J gene TRBJ2-2; the D gene is possibly TRBD2 (6 bases). Germline V CDR1 and CDR2: LNHDA, SQIVND (reference sequence). V was clipped by 1 base and J by 6 bases, with 9 bases between them. The CDR3 contains 14 residues. The CDR3 region is CASSIGTGAGELFF. The CDR3 DNA sequence: TGTGCCAGTAGTATAGGTACGGGGGCCGGGGAGCTGTTTTTT.

The chain couples TRBV7-9 to TRBJ2-7; 8 nucleotides align to TRBD1. Germline-derived CDR1 and CDR2 are SEHNR and FQNEAQ (reference sequence). Losses at the gene ends were 6 bases for V and 2 bases for J; bases not matched to a gene: 18. This CDR3 spans 18 amino acids. This CDR3 is CASSTTRSRTGTPYEQYF. DNA for the CDR3: TGTGCCAGCAGTACCACCAGGTCCCGGACAGGGACCCCCTACGAGCAGTACTTC. The entire variable domain, with the rest obtained from reference TRBV7-9 and TRBJ2-7, is as follows: DTGVSQNPRHKITKRGQNVTFRCDPISEHNRLYWYRQTLGQGPEFLTYFQNEAQLEKSRLLSDRFSAERPKGSFSTLEIQRTEQGDSAMYLCASSTTRSRTGTPYEQYFGPGTRLTVT.

V and J are TRBV27 and TRBJ2-7; TRBD1 might be the D (6 bases). Germline CDR1 and CDR2: MNHEY and SMNVEV (reference sequence). V lost 0 bases, J lost 2 bases, and 11 bases lay in between. The CDR3 length is 15 residues. CDR3: CASSLSTQGPYEQYF. In nucleotides, the CDR3 is TGTGCCAGCAGTTTATCGACACAGGGTCCCTACGAGCAGTACTTC.

There are a few counts of this clone. The chain has TRBV9 and TRBJ1-5, with unresolved D. Deletions cut 7 bases from V and 0 bases from J, with 11 bases between. The CDR3 runs 14 residues. Germline CDR1 reads SGDLS; CDR2 reads YYNGEE. The CDR3 DNA sequence: TGTGCCAGCGCAAAGGGAGTTAGCAATCAGCCCCAGCATTTT. The encoded protein is CASAKGVSNQPQHF.

This chain uses TRBV7-2 with TRBJ1-4; 9 bases map to TRBD1. The germline V gene encodes CDR1 SGHTA and CDR2 FQGNSA. The CDR3 is 14 amino acids. The junction had 2 bases not matched to a gene; V was cut back by 4 bases and J by 5 bases. For the CDR3, the DNA is TGTGCCAGCAGCTCCGGGACAGGGAATGAAAAACTGTTTTTT. This translates into CASSSGTGNEKLFF.

The rearrangement joins TRBV4-1 to TRBJ1-1; the D is unclear. Trimming cost V 5 bases and J 0 bases, with 10 bases left between them. This CDR3 spans 14 amino acids. Germline-derived CDR1 and CDR2 are MGHRA and YSYEKL. The CDR3 DNA is TGCGCCAGCAGCGAAACAGCTATGAACACTGAAGCTTTCTTT. This codes for CASSETAMNTEAFF.

The chain has TRBV2 and TRBJ1-5; 8 positions match TRBD1. The J segment lost 11 bases and the V segment lost 6 bases, leaving 9 bases of the junction unmatched. The CDR3 consists of 13 residues. Germline assignment: CDR1 SNHLY and CDR2 FYNNEI. CDR3 nucleotides: TGTGCCAGCAGCGGACAGGGCGGTTGGGCCCAGCATTTT. Its translation: CASSGQGGWAQHF.

The V call is TRBV11-3, the J call TRBJ2-7; D unresolved. This CDR3 region has 12 residues. The germline CDR1 and CDR2 sequences are SGHNT and YENEEA. Trimming left V 1 base short and J 3 bases short, with 4 bases between. The CDR3 loop is CASSLAGYEQYF. CDR3 DNA: TGTGCCAGCAGCTTAGCAGGCTACGAGCAGTACTTC.

The chain uses TRBV29-1 and TRBJ2-7; TRBD1 might be the D (5 bases). Trimming shortened V by 6 bases and J by 3 bases, and 18 bases separated the two germline ends. The CDR3 is 14 amino acids. Germline CDR1 SQVTM, CDR2 ANQGSEA. The CDR3: CSVVGQATFYEQYF. The DNA for the CDR3 is TGCAGCGTCGTGGGGCAGGCGACCTTCTACGAGCAGTACTTC.

The chain joins TRBV13 to TRBJ1-1, with 8 bases identical to TRBD1. V shed 5 bases, J shed 1 base, and the junction held 6 bases outside the gene matches. The CDR3 contains 15 residues. Germline V lookup: CDR1 PRHDT, CDR2 FYEKMQ (reference sequence). The CDR3 nucleotides read TGTGCCAGCAGCGGACCGGGACAGGCGAACACTGAAGCTTTCTTT. It encodes CASSGPGQANTEAFF. Using reference TRBV13 and TRBJ1-1 for the parts outside the CDR3, the full variable domain is AAGVIQSPRHLIKEKRETATLKCYPIPRHDTVYWYQQGPGQDPQFLISFYEKMQSDKGSIPDRFSAQQFSDYHSELNMSSLELGDSALYFCASSGPGQANTEAFFGQGTRLTVV.